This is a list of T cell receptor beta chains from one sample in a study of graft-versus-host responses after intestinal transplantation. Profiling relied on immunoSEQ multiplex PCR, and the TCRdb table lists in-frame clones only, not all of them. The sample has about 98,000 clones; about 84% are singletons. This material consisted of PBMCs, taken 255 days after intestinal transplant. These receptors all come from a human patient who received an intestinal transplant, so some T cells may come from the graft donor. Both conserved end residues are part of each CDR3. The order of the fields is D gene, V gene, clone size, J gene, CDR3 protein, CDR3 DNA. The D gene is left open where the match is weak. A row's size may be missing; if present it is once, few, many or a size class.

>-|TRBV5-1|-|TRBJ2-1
CASSPGQEPHNEQFF
TGCGCCAGCAGCCCCGGGCAGGAGCCCCACAATGAGCAGTTCTTC
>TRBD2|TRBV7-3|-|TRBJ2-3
CASSLGLAGPADTQYF
TGTGCCAGCAGCTTGGGACTAGCGGGACCCGCAGATACGCAGTATTTT
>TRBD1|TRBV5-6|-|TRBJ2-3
CASSLGGTGASTDTQYF
TGTGCCAGCAGCTTAGGGGGGACAGGAGCTAGCACAGATACGCAGTATTTT
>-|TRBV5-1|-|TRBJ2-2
CASSLGGPGELFF
TGCGCCAGCAGCTTGGGCGGTCCCGGGGAGCTGTTTTTT
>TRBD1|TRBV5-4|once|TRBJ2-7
CASGTGIYEQYF
TGTGCCAGCGGGACAGGTATCTACGAGCAGTACTTC
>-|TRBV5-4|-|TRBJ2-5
CASSLEPQETQYF
TGTGCCAGCAGCTTGGAGCCCCAAGAGACCCAGTACTTC
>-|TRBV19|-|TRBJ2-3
CASSMSKGEAVDTQYF
TGTGCCAGTAGTATGTCCAAGGGGGAGGCAGTGGATACGCAGTATTTT
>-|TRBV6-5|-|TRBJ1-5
CASSLRTGDQPQHF
TGTGCCAGCAGCCTACGGACCGGCGATCAGCCCCAGCATTTT
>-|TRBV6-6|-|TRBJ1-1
CASSYSAGNTEAFF
TGTGCCAGCAGTTACTCAGCTGGGAACACTGAAGCTTTCTTT
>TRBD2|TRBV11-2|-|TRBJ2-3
CASSLVASGGRDTQYF
TGTGCCAGCAGCTTAGTGGCTAGCGGGGGTAGAGATACGCAGTATTTT
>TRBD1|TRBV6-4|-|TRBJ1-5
CASISGQGKKPQHF
TGTGCCAGCATATCGGGACAGGGGAAGAAGCCCCAGCATTTT
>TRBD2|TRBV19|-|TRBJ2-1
CASMTSGSSYNEQFF
TGTGCCAGTATGACTAGCGGGAGCTCCTACAATGAGCAGTTCTTC
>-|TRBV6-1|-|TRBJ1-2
CASSDGQNYGYTF
TGTGCCAGCAGTGACGGTCAGAACTATGGCTACACCTTC
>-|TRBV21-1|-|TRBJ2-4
CASRGDRWSKNIQYF
TGTGCCAGCAGGGGAGACAGGTGGTCCAAAAACATTCAGTACTTC
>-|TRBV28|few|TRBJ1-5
CASSSGNQPQHF
TGTGCCAGCAGTTCAGGCAATCAGCCCCAGCATTTT
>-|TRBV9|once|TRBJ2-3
CASSVVPSTDTQYF
TGTGCCAGCAGCGTAGTGCCTAGCACAGATACGCAGTATTTT
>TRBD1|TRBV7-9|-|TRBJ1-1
CASSPRDRENTEAFF
TGTGCCAGCAGCCCTCGGGACAGGGAGAACACTGAAGCTTTCTTT
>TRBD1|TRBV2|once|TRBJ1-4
CASSKRGQGEKLFF
TGTGCCAGCAGTAAAAGGGGACAGGGGGAAAAACTGTTTTTT
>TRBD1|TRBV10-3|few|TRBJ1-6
CAVRDRVNLPLHF
TGTGCCGTAAGGGACAGGGTAAATTTACCCCTCCACTTT
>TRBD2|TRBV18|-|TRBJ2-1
CASSRLAGEGDNEQFF
TGTGCCAGCTCACGGTTAGCGGGAGAAGGTGACAATGAGCAGTTCTTC
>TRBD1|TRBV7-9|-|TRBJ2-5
CASSLDRVGQETQYF
TGTGCCAGCAGTTTGGACAGGGTGGGTCAAGAGACCCAGTACTTC
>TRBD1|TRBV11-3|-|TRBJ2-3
CASSRGQGATDTQYF
TGTGCCAGCAGCCGAGGGCAGGGGGCCACAGATACGCAGTATTTT
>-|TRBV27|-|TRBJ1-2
CASSPGMVYGYTF
TGTGCCAGCAGCCCAGGGATGGTCTATGGCTACACCTTC
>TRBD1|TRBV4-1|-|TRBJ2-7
CASSQVSGQGTYEQYF
TGCGCCAGCAGCCAAGTCTCGGGACAGGGGACCTACGAGCAGTACTTC
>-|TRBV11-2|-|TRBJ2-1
CASSLINDMMDYNEQFF
TGTGCCAGCAGCTTAATAAACGACATGATGGACTACAATGAGCAGTTCTTC
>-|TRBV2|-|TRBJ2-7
CASSEGAAYEQYF
TGTGCCAGCAGTGAGGGGGCCGCCTACGAGCAGTACTTC
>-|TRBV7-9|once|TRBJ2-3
CASSLVDFNLWYF
TGTGCCAGCAGCTTAGTGGATTTCAATCTTTGGTATTTT
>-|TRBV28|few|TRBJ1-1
CASSLGQVNTEAFF
TGTGCCAGCAGTTTAGGTCAGGTGAACACTGAAGCTTTCTTT
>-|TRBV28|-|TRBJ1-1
CASTPGDSTEAFF
TGTGCCAGCACCCCAGGAGACTCCACTGAAGCTTTCTTT
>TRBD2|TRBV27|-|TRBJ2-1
CASSLLTSGYNEQFF
TGTGCCAGCAGTTTACTGACTAGCGGCTACAATGAGCAGTTCTTC
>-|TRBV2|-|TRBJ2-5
CASTRLWGPQETQYF
TGTGCCAGCACCCGGCTGTGGGGACCACAAGAGACCCAGTACTTC
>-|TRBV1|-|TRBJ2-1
CTSSLLTSGSSYNEQFF
TGCACCAGCAGCCTTCTGACTAGCGGGAGCTCCTACAATGAGCAGTTCTTC
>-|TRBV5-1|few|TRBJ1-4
CASSSTGPKDEKLFF
TGCGCCAGCAGCTCGACGGGACCTAAGGATGAAAAACTGTTTTTT
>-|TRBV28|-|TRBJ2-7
CATLRTESYEQYF
TGTGCCACCCTGAGGACGGAATCCTACGAGCAGTACTTC
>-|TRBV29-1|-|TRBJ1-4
CSVDTGREKLFF
TGCAGCGTGGACACTGGTAGGGAAAAACTGTTTTTT
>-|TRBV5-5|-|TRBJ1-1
CASSFDPTHTEAFF
TGTGCCAGCAGCTTTGACCCCACGCACACTGAAGCTTTCTTT
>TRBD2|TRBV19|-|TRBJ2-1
CASTATGGGPFNEQFF
TGTGCCAGTACCGCGACGGGGGGAGGGCCATTCAATGAGCAGTTCTTC
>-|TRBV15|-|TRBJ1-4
CATSRDWGRGATNEKLFF
TGTGCCACCAGCAGAGATTGGGGACGGGGTGCAACTAATGAAAAACTGTTTTTT
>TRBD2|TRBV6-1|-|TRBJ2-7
CASSAIAGDYEQYF
TGTGCCAGCAGTGCAATAGCGGGAGACTACGAGCAGTACTTC
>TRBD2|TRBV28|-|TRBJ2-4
CASSLTGTRGGIQYF
TGTGCCAGCAGTCTAACCGGGACTAGAGGGGGCATTCAGTACTTC
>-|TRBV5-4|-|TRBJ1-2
CASSSVTGGYTF
TGTGCCAGCAGCTCCGTAACAGGTGGCTACACCTTC